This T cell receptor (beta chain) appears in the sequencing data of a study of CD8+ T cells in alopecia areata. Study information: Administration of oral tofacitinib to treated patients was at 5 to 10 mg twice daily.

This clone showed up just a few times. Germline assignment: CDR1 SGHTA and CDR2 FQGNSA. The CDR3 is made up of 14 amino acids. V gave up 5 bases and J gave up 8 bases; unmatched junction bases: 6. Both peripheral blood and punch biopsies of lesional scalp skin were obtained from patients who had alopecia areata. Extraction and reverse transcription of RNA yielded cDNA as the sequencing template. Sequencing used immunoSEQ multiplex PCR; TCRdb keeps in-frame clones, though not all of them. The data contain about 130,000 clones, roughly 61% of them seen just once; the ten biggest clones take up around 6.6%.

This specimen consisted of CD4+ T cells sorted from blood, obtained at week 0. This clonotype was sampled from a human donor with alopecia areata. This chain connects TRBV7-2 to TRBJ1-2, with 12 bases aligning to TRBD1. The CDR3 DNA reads TGTGCCAGCAGCGCGGGACAGGGGGCAGGCGGCTACACCTTC. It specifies CASSAGQGAGGYTF.